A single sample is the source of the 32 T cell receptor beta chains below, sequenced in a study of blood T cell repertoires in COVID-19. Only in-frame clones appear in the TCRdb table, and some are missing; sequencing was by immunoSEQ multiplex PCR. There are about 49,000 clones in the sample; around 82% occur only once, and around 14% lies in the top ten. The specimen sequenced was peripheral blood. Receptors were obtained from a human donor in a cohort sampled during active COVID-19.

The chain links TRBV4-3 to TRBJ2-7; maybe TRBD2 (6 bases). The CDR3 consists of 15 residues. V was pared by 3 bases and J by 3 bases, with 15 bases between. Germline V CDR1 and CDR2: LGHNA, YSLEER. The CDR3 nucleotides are TGCGCCAGCAGCCATTGGGGGACTGGTGACTACGAGCAGTACTTC. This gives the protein CASSHWGTGDYEQYF.

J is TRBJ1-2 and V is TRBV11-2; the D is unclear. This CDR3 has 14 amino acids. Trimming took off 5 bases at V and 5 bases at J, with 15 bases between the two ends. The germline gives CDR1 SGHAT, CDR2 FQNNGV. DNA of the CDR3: TGTGCCAGCAGCCGAAAGCGGACGGCGTATGGCTACACCTTC. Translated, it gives CASSRKRTAYGYTF.

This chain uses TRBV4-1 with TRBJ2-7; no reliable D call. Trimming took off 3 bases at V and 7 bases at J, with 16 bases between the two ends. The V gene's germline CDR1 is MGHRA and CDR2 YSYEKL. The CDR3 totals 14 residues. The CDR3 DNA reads TGCGCCAGCAGCCAGTCCAGACTCTCCTGGGAGCAGTACTTC. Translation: CASSQSRLSWEQYF.

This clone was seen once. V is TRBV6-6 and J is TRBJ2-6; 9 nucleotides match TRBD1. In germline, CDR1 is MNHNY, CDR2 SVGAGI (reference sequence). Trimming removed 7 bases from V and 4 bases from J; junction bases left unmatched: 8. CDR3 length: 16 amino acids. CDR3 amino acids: CASTYGTGLGANVLTF. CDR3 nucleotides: TGTGCCAGCACCTACGGGACAGGGCTAGGGGCCAACGTCCTGACTTTC.

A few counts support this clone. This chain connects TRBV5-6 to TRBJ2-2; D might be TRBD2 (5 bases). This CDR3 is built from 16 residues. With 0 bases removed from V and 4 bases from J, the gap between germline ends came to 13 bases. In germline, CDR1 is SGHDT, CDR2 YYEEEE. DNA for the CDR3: TGTGCCAGCAGCTTGGTAGGTAGCGAACTCACCGGGGAGCTGTTTTTT. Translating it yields CASSLVGSELTGELFF.

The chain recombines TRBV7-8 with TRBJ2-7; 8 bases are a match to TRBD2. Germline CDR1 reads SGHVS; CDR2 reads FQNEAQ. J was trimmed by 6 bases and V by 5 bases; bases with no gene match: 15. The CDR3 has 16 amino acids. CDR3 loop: CASSGPGPGTSVEQYF. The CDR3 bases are TGTGCCAGCAGCGGCCCTGGTCCCGGGACTAGTGTCGAGCAGTACTTC.

CDR3 bases: TGTGCCAGCAGTGAAGATCCAGGGATCCATGGCTACACCTTC. Its translation is CASSEDPGIHGYTF. The rearrangement links TRBV25-1 to TRBJ1-2; a possible D gene is TRBD1 (5 bases). The CDR3 has 14 residues. Deletions cut 2 bases from V and 6 bases from J, with 13 bases between. Germline values: CDR1 MGHDK, CDR2 SYGVNS.

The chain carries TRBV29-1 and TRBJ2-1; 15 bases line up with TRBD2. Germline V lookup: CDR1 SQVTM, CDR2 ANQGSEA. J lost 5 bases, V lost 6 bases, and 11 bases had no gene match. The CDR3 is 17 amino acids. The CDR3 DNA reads TGCAGCGTCCGTCCAGGACTAGCGGGAGGGCCCCACAATGAGCAGTTCTTC. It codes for CSVRPGLAGGPHNEQFF.

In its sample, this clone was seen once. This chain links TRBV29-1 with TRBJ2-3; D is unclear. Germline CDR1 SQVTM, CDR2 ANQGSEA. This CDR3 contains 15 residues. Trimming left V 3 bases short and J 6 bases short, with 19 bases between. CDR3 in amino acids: CSVDTPGGRSDTQYF. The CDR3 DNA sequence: TGCAGCGTTGATACCCCCGGCGGAAGGTCGGATACGCAGTATTTT.

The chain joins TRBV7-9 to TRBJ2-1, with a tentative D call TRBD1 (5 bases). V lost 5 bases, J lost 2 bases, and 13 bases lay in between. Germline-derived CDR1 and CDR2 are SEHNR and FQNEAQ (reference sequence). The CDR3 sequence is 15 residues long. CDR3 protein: CASSPRDLPYNEQFF. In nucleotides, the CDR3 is TGTGCCAGCAGCCCCAGGGATCTTCCCTACAATGAGCAGTTCTTC. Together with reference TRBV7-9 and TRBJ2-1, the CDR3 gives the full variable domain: DTGVSQNPRHKITKRGQNVTFRCDPISEHNRLYWYRQTLGQGPEFLTYFQNEAQLEKSRLLSDRFSAERPKGSFSTLEIQRTEQGDSAMYLCASSPRDLPYNEQFFGPGTRLTVL.

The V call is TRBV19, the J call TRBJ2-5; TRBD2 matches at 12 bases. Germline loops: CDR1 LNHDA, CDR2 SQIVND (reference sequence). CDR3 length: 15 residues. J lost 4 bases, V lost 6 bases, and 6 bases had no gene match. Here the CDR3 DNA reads TGTGCCAGTAGCCCTAAGACTAGCGGGAGAGAGACCCAGTACTTC. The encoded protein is CASSPKTSGRETQYF.

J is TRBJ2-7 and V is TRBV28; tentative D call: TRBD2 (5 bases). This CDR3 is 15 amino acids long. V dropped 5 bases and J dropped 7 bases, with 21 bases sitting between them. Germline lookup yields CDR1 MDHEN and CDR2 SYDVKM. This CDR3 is CASSAGWTGSGEQYF. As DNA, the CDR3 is TGTGCCAGCAGTGCCGGTTGGACTGGGTCTGGAGAGCAGTACTTC.

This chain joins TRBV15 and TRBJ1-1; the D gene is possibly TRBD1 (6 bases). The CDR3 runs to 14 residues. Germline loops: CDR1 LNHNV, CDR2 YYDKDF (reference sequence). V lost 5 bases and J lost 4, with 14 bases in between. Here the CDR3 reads CATSARDIGTEAFF. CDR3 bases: TGTGCCACCAGCGCCAGGGACATCGGCACTGAAGCTTTCTTT.

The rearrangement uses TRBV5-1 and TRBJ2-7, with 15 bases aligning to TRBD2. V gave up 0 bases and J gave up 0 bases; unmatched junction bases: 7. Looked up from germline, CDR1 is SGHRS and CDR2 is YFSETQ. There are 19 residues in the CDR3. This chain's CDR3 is CASSLGVPGLAGGSYEQYF. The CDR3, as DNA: TGCGCCAGCAGCTTGGGGGTCCCGGGACTAGCGGGGGGCTCCTACGAGCAGTACTTC.

The CDR3 sequence: CASSRQGGADTQYF. The CDR3 nucleotides are TGTGCCAGTAGTAGACAGGGTGGAGCAGATACGCAGTATTTT. The chain uses TRBV19 and TRBJ2-3; 7 bases are shared with TRBD1. The length of the CDR3 is 14 residues. With V trimmed by 4 bases and J by 4 bases, 5 bases remained unmatched. In germline, CDR1 is LNHDA, CDR2 SQIVND (reference sequence).

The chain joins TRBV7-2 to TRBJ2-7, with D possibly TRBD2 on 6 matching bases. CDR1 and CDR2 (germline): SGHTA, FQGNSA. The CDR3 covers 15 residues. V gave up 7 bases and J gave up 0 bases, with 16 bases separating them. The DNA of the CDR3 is TGTGCCAGCACCCCCTGGGAGGCGACCTCCTACGAGCAGTACTTC. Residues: CASTPWEATSYEQYF.

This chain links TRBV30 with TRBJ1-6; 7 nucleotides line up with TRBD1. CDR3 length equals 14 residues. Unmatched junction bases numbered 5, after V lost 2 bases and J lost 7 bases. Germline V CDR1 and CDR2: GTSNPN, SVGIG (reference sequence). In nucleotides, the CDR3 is TGTGCCTGGAGTCTGGGACAGAGGAATTCACCCCTCCACTTT. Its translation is CAWSLGQRNSPLHF.

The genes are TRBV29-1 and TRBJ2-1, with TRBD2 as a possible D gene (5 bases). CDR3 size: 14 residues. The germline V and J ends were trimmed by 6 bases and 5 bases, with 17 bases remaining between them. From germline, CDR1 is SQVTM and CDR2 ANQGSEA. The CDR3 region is CSVPGVPVNNEQFF. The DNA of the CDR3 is TGCAGCGTCCCCGGGGTTCCCGTCAACAATGAGCAGTTCTTC.

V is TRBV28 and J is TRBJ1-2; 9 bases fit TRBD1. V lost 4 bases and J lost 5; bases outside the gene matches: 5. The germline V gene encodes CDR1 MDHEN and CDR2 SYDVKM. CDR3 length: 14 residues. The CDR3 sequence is CASSSHDRGYGYTF. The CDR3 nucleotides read TGTGCCAGCAGTTCCCATGACAGGGGGTATGGCTACACCTTC.

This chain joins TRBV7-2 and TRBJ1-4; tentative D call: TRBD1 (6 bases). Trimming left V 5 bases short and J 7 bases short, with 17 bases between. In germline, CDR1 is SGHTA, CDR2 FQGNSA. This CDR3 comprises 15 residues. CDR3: CASSPAPGATEKLFF. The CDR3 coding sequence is TGTGCCAGCAGCCCTGCACCAGGGGCGACTGAAAAACTGTTTTTT.

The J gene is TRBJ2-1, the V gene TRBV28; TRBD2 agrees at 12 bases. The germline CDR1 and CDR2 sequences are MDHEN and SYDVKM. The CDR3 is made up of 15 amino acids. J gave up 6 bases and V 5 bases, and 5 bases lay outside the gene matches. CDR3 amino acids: CASSRTSGTLNEQFF. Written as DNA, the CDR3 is TGTGCCAGCAGTCGGACTAGCGGGACTCTCAATGAGCAGTTCTTC.

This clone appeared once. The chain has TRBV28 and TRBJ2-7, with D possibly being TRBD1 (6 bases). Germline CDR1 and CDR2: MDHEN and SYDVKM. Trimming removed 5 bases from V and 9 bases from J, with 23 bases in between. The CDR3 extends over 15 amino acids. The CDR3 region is CASSNRGIWGRGQYF. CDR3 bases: TGTGCCAGCAGTAACCGGGGCATCTGGGGGCGCGGGCAGTACTTC.

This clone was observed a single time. The CDR3 DNA reads as TGTGCCACCACAGGGTCCGAGCAGTACTTC. Translating it yields CATTGSEQYF. The rearrangement uses TRBV24-1 and TRBJ2-7; perhaps TRBD1 as D (5 bases). Germline V CDR1 and CDR2: KGHDR, SFDVKD. Trimming removed 8 bases at V and 6 bases at J, with 7 bases between. This CDR3 is 10 amino acids long.

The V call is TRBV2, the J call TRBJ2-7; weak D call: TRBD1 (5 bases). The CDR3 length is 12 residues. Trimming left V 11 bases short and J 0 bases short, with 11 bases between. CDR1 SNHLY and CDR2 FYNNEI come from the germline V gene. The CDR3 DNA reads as TGTGCCGTTGGACAAAACTCCTACGAGCAGTACTTC. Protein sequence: CAVGQNSYEQYF.

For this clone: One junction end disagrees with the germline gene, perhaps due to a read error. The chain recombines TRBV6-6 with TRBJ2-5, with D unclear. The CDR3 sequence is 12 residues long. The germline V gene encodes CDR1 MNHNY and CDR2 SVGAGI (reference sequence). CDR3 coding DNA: TGTGCCAGCAGTTATAGGAGAGAGGCCCAGTACTTC. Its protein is CASSYRREAQYF.

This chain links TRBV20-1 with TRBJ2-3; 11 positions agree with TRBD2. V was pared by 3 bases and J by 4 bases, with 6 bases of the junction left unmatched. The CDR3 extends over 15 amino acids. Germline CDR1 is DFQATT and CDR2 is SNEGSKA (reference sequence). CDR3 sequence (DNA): TGCAGTGCTAGTCGAACTAGCGGGAGCTCAGATACGCAGTATTTT. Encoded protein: CSASRTSGSSDTQYF.

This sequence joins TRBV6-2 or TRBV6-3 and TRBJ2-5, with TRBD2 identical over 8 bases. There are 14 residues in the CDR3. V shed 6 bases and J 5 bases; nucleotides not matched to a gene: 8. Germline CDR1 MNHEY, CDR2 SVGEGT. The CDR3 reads CASSHGGAWETQYF. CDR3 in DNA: TGTGCCAGCAGCCACGGGGGGGCCTGGGAGACCCAGTACTTC.

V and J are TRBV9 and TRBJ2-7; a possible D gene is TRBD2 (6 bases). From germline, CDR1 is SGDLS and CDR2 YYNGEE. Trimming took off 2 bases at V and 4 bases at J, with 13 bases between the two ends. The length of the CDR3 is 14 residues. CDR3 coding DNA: TGTGCCAGCAGCGTCGGAGGGACCCTATACGAGCAGTACTTC. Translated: CASSVGGTLYEQYF.

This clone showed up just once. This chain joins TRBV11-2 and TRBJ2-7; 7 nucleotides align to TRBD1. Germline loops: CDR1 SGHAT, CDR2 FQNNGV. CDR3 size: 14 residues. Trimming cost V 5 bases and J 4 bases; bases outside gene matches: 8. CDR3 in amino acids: CASSVGQGVYEQYF. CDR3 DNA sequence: TGTGCCAGCAGCGTGGGGCAGGGGGTGTACGAGCAGTACTTC.

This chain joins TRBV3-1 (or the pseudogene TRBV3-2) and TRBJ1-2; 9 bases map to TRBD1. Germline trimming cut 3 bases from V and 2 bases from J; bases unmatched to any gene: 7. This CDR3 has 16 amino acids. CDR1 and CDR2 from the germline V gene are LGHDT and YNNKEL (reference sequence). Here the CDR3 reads CASSHQNRGQNYGYTF. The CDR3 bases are TGTGCCAGCAGCCACCAAAACAGGGGGCAGAACTATGGCTACACCTTC.

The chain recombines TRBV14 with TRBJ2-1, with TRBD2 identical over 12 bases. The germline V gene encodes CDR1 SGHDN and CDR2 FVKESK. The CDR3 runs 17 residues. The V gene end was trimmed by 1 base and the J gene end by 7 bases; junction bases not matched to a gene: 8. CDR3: CASSQALLAGGRNEQFF. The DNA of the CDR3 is TGTGCCAGCAGCCAAGCTCTACTAGCGGGAGGTAGAAATGAGCAGTTCTTC.

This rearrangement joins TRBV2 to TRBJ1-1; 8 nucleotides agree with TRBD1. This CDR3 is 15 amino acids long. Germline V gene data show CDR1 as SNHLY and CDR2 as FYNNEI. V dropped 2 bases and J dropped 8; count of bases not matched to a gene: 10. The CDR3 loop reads CASSERGWTGLEAFF. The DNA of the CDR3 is TGTGCCAGCAGTGAACGTGGCTGGACAGGGCTAGAAGCTTTCTTT.